One and the same sample provided the 16 T cell receptor beta chains below, sequenced in a study of graft-versus-host responses after intestinal transplantation. Their antigen targets remain unknown. Profiled with immunoSEQ multiplex PCR; TCRdb holds only in-frame clones, not every one. This sample has under 100,000 clones, with 85% to 95% found just once. The source material was unstimulated CD8+ T cells sorted from spleen or lymph node cells, sampled before transplant. All receptors derive from a human donor who was the organ donor for an intestinal transplant.

V gene TRBV19 combines with J gene TRBJ1-1; D is ambiguous. Germline V gives CDR1 LNHDA, CDR2 SQIVND (reference sequence). The ends were cut back, 3 bases at V and 1 base at J, with 6 bases in the middle. This CDR3 spans 13 amino acids. CDR3 region: CASSMGGNTEAFF. CDR3 nucleotide sequence: TGTGCCAGTAGTATGGGAGGGAACACTGAAGCTTTCTTT. Full variable domain (missing parts from reference TRBV19 and TRBJ1-1): DGGITQSPKYLFRKEGQNVTLSCEQNLNHDAMYWYRQDPGQGLRLIYYSQIVNDFQKGDIAEGYSVSREKKESFPLTVTSAQKNPTAFYLCASSMGGNTEAFFGQGTRLTVV.

This chain joins TRBV21-1 and TRBJ2-3; TRBD2 reflects the table's D call only, with no check against the DNA. TRBV21-1 is a pseudogene locus. The CDR3 is made up of 19 amino acids. CDR3 nucleotide sequence: TGTGCCAGCAGCAAAGTAACTAGCGGGAGTAGGGGTGCCACAGATACGCAGTATTTT. Its translation is CASSKVTSGSRGATDTQYF.

The rearrangement uses TRBV11-3 and TRBJ2-7, with 11 nucleotides matching TRBD2. This CDR3 has 15 amino acids. Germline lookup yields CDR1 SGHNT and CDR2 YENEEA. V lost 5 bases and J lost 3; bases outside the gene matches: 6. CDR3 loop: CASSATSGSGYEQYF. DNA for the CDR3: TGTGCCAGCAGCGCTACTAGCGGGAGTGGCTACGAGCAGTACTTC.

The rearrangement joins TRBV6-4 to TRBJ2-1; D may be TRBD2 (7 bases). The CDR3 runs 15 residues. Germline CDR1 is MRHNA and CDR2 is SNTAGT. Trimming took off 2 bases at V and 5 bases at J, with 13 bases between the two ends. The CDR3: CASSDQIGGHNEQFF. The CDR3, as DNA: TGTGCCAGCAGTGACCAAATCGGGGGGCACAATGAGCAGTTCTTC.

This clone was recorded only once. CDR3 sequence (DNA): TGTGCCAGCAGTGACGCCTACGAGCAGTACTTC. This codes for CASSDAYEQYF. V gene TRBV6-1 combines with J gene TRBJ2-7; D gene uncertain. CDR3 length: 11 residues. Germline loops: CDR1 MNHNS, CDR2 SASEGT. V gave up 3 bases and J gave up 2 bases, with 2 bases separating them.

V and J are TRBV6-5 and TRBJ2-7; D unclear. The CDR3 has 14 amino acids. Germline V gives CDR1 MNHEY, CDR2 SVGAGI. Trimming took off 0 bases at V and 0 bases at J, with 6 bases between the two ends. This CDR3 reads CASSYSGPSYEQYF. CDR3 DNA: TGTGCCAGCAGTTACTCGGGCCCCTCCTACGAGCAGTACTTC.

V gene TRBV4-2 combines with J gene TRBJ2-5, with D possibly being TRBD2 (6 bases). This CDR3 has 15 amino acids. The germline gives CDR1 LGHNA, CDR2 YNFKEQ. V lost 1 base to trimming and J lost 5 bases, with 14 bases between them. CDR3 sequence: CASSQVPGSMETQYF. The CDR3 DNA follows: TGTGCCAGCAGCCAAGTTCCCGGGAGTATGGAGACCCAGTACTTC.

J is TRBJ2-3 and V is TRBV7-3, with TRBD2 as a possible D gene (5 bases). CDR1 is SGHTA, CDR2 FQGTGA, per germline. CDR3 length: 12 residues. The ends were cut back, 6 bases at V and 9 bases at J, with 13 bases in the middle. The DNA of the CDR3 is TGTGCCAGCAGACAGCCCCGAGGGACGCAGTATTTT. Amino acid sequence: CASRQPRGTQYF.

The rearrangement uses TRBV13 and TRBJ1-1, with D uncertain. The germline V gene encodes CDR1 PRHDT and CDR2 FYEKMQ (reference sequence). The germline V and J ends were trimmed by 0 bases and 6 bases, with 5 bases remaining between them. The CDR3 spans 12 residues. CDR3 sequence reads: CASSLGLAEAFF. CDR3 in DNA: TGTGCCAGCAGCTTAGGCCTCGCTGAAGCTTTCTTT.

The rearrangement uses TRBV4-1 and TRBJ2-7; D gene uncertain. Trimming took 0 bases from V and 1 from J, leaving 7 bases between them. Germline loops: CDR1 MGHRA, CDR2 YSYEKL. The CDR3 runs 14 residues. The CDR3 DNA reads TGCGCCAGCAGCCAAGACGAACTGTCCTACGAGCAGTACTTC. Translation: CASSQDELSYEQYF.

The chain is built from TRBV11-2 and TRBJ2-7; 9 positions agree with TRBD2. Unmatched junction bases numbered 11, after V lost 1 base and J lost 1 base. The V gene's germline CDR1 is SGHAT and CDR2 FQNNGV. This CDR3 region has 18 residues. This CDR3 is CASSLAEGLAGPSYEQYF. The CDR3 DNA is TGTGCCAGCAGCTTAGCCGAGGGACTAGCTGGCCCTTCCTACGAGCAGTACTTC. Filled out from reference TRBV11-2 and TRBJ2-7, the complete variable domain reads EAGVAQSPRYKIIEKRQSVAFWCNPISGHATLYWYQQILGQGPKLLIQFQNNGVVDDSQLPKDRFSAERLKGVDSTLKIQPAKLEDSAVYLCASSLAEGLAGPSYEQYFGPGTRLTVT.

The chain links TRBV19 to TRBJ1-1; TRBD1 matches at 7 bases. CDR1 LNHDA and CDR2 SQIVND come from the germline V gene (reference sequence). This CDR3 comprises 14 residues. With V trimmed by 7 bases and J by 0 bases, 5 bases remained unmatched. The CDR3 coding sequence is TGTGCCAGTACCCCGGGACAGATGAACACTGAAGCTTTCTTT. It is translated as CASTPGQMNTEAFF.

DNA of the CDR3: TGTGCCAGCAGTTACTCGATGGCCCCGGGGACCCAGTACTTC. Translating gives CASSYSMAPGTQYF. The chain has TRBV6-6 and TRBJ2-5; D not certain. The CDR3 runs 14 residues. The V gene lost 0 bases and the J gene lost 7 bases, with 12 bases spanning the gap. CDR1 and CDR2 from the germline V gene are MNHNY and SVGAGI (reference sequence).

The V gene is TRBV11-2, the J gene TRBJ2-1, with TRBD2 matching over 12 bases. This CDR3 has 17 residues. The V gene's germline CDR1 is SGHAT and CDR2 FQNNGV. After removal of 5 bases from V and 9 bases from J, the junction contained 14 bases not matched to a gene. CDR3 nucleotides: TGTGCCAGCAGCCCCAGTCCACTAGCGGGGGGCCAAGGTGAGCAGTTCTTC. This gives the protein CASSPSPLAGGQGEQFF.

The chain is built from TRBV9 and TRBJ2-7; possible D gene TRBD2, 5 bases. Looked up from germline, CDR1 is SGDLS and CDR2 is YYNGEE. Trimming pared 2 bases from V and 3 bases from J, leaving 18 bases between. This CDR3 is 16 amino acids long. The CDR3 here is CASSVHSRGGLYEQYF. CDR3 nucleotide sequence: TGTGCCAGCAGCGTCCATTCCCGAGGAGGACTCTACGAGCAGTACTTC.

The table lists this clone with a count of one. This chain connects TRBV28 to TRBJ2-2; weak D call: TRBD2 (5 bases). Germline-derived CDR1 and CDR2 are MDHEN and SYDVKM. V dropped 9 bases and J dropped 2 bases, with 10 bases sitting between them. CDR3 size: 13 residues. The CDR3 spells CASSDFNTGELFF. The CDR3 DNA sequence: TGTGCCAGTTCGGACTTCAACACCGGGGAGCTGTTTTTT.